These T cell receptor beta chains were read from a single sample in a study of shared clonotypes between healthy human individuals. TCRdb's table, derived via immunoSEQ multiplex PCR, lists solely in-frame clones and lacks some. Among approximately 460,000 clones listed, 70% to 80% were seen once. The sequenced sample consisted of PBMCs. These receptors all come from a woman between 35 and 50 years old in good health. Some clones in this sample may be carry-over from other donors' samples. Each CDR3 is given without its conserved first and last residue. A D gene is named only where the DNA matches it firmly.

D,J,V,CDR3
.,TRBJ2-1,TRBV7-6,ASRQPGGADEQF
.,TRBJ1-1,TRBV5-4,ASSLIGRMNTEAF
.,TRBJ2-7,TRBV5-4,ASSLIKDEQY
.,TRBJ2-1,TRBV2,ASTKGGYNEQF
TRBD1,TRBJ1-2,TRBV6-5,ASSYRDRVTGYT
.,TRBJ1-1,TRBV25-1,ASSGQGLNTEAF
.,TRBJ2-7,TRBV28,ASSGLYEQY
TRBD1,TRBJ2-2,TRBV7-9,ASSRLGQGVTGELF
TRBD1,TRBJ1-2,TRBV5-5,ASSLTGEHGYT
.,TRBJ1-1,TRBV10-1,ASSEGHGEAF
.,TRBJ2-7,TRBV7-9,ASSPLEGRYEQY
.,TRBJ2-5,TRBV5-4,ASSLDMLRETQY
.,TRBJ1-1,TRBV29-1,SAGPATNTEAF
.,TRBJ2-3,TRBV7-2,ASSASTDAQY
.,TRBJ2-7,TRBV20-1,SPTRREQY
TRBD1,TRBJ2-3,TRBV5-1,ASMDRGQDTQY
TRBD2,TRBJ2-7,TRBV7-2,ASSLGPLAESLGEQY
.,TRBJ2-5,TRBV9,ASSSSDLGGETQY
.,TRBJ2-1,TRBV28,ASSLEPTNNEQF
TRBD1,TRBJ1-1,TRBV27,ASSSDRGRGGTEAF
TRBD1,TRBJ1-1,TRBV6-4,ASSEGQENTEAF
.,TRBJ2-5,TRBV7-9,ALTGVETQY
TRBD2,TRBJ2-5,TRBV4-1,AGSQPSGRRETQY
.,TRBJ2-3,TRBV5-1,ASSSGYGDSTDTQY
TRBD1,TRBJ2-5,TRBV7-9,ASSLRQGLSRETQY
.,TRBJ2-2,TRBV30,AWSRGAANTGELF
TRBD1,TRBJ2-7,TRBV28,ASTEYRTGVDEQY
.,TRBJ2-1,TRBV28,ASSVEFPYNEQF
TRBD1,TRBJ2-3,TRBV4-2,ASSQALTGAHTDTQY
.,TRBJ1-1,TRBV5-1,ASSFTANTEAF
TRBD1,TRBJ1-1,TRBV5-1,ASREQGATEAF
TRBD1,TRBJ2-7,TRBV4-1,ASSQWTSSRTGGYEQY